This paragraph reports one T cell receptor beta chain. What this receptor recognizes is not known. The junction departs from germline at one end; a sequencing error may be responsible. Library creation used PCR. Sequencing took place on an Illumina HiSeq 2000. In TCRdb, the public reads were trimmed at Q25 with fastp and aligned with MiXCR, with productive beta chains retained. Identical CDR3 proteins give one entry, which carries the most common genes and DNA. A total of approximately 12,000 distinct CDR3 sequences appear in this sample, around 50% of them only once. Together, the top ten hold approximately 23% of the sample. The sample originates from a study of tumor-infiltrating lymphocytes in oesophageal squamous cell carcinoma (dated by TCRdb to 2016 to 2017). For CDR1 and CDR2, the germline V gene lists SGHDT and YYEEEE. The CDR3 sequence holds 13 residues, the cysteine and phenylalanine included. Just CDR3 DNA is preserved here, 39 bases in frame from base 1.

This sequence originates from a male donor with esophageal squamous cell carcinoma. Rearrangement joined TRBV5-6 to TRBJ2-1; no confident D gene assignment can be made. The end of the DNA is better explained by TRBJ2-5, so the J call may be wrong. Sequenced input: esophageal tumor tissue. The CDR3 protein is CASSPWVGESQYF. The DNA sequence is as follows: TGTGCCAGCAGCCCTTGGGTGGGCGAGAGCCAGTACTTC.